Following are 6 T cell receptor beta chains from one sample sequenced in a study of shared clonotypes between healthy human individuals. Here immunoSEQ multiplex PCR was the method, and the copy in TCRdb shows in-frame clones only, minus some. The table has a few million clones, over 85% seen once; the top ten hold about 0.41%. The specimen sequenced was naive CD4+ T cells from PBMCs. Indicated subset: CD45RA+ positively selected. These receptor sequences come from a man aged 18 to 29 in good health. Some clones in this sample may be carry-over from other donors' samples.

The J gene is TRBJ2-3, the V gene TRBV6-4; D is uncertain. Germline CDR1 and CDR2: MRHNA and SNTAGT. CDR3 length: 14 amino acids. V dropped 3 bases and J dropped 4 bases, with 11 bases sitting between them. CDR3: CASSDGVVADTQYF. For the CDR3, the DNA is TGTGCCAGCAGTGATGGAGTAGTGGCAGATACGCAGTATTTT.

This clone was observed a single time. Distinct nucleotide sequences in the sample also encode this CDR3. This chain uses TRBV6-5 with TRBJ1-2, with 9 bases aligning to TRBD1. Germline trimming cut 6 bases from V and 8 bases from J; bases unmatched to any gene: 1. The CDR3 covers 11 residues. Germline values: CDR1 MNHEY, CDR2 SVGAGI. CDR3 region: CASSTGGGYTF. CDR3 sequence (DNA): TGTGCCAGCAGCACAGGGGGCGGCTACACCTTC.

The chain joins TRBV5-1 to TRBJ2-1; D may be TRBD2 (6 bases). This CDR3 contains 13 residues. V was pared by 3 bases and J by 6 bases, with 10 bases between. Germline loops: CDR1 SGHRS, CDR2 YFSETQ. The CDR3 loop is CASSSLAPNEQFF. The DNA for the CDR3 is TGCGCCAGCAGCTCTCTAGCGCCCAATGAGCAGTTCTTC.

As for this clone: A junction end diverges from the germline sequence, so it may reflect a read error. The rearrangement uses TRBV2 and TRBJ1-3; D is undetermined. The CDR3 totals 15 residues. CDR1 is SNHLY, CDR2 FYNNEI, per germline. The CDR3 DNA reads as TGTGCCAGCAGCGAAGAGGGATTCTCTGGAAACACCATATATTTT. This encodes CASSEEGFSGNTIYF.

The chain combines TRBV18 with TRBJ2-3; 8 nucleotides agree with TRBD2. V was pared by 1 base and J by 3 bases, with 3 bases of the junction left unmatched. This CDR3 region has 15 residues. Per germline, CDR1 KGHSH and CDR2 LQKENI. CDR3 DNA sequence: TGTGCCAGCTCACCACGGACTAGCAGAACAGATACGCAGTATTTT. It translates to CASSPRTSRTDTQYF.

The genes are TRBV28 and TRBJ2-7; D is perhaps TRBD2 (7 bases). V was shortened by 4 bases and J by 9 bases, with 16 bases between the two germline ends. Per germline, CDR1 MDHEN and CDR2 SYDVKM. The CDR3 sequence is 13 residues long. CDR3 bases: TGTGCCAGCAGTTCGGGGGGCGAAGTGGGGCAGTACTTC. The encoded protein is CASSSGGEVGQYF.